This passage covers 15 T cell receptor beta chains from one sample sequenced in a study of blood T cell repertoires in COVID-19. Data came from immunoSEQ multiplex PCR; TCRdb stores just in-frame clones and leaves some out. The data contain approximately 300,000 clones, 90% of them singletons. The sequenced sample consisted of peripheral blood. Receptors were obtained from a young woman with COVID-19, enrolled during active disease.

This clone was seen more than once but under ten times. J is TRBJ1-6 and V is TRBV5-1, with 7 bases lining up with TRBD1. In germline, CDR1 is SGHRS, CDR2 YFSETQ. Unmatched junction bases numbered 7, after V lost 3 bases and J lost 7 bases. This CDR3 contains 15 residues. The CDR3 nucleotides are TGCGCCAGCAGCTCCGGGACAGTTCGGAATTCACCCCTCCACTTT. Its translation is CASSSGTVRNSPLHF.

The V call is TRBV18, the J call TRBJ1-6, with 7 bases lining up with TRBD1. Looked up from germline, CDR1 is KGHSH and CDR2 is LQKENI. The CDR3 is 15 residues long. Trimming took 6 bases from V and 7 from J; bases not matched to a gene: 9. CDR3 DNA sequence: TGTGCCAGCTCCGCGCGACAGGGACAAAATTCACCCCTCCACTTT. It codes for CASSARQGQNSPLHF.

The chain links TRBV19 to TRBJ2-7; the D gene is possibly TRBD1 (6 bases). The CDR3 extends over 13 amino acids. CDR1 and CDR2 (germline): LNHDA, SQIVND (reference sequence). Trimming removed 4 bases from V and 6 bases from J, with 13 bases in between. For the CDR3, the DNA is TGTGCCAGTAGTACAGGACAGCTTCGCGAGCAGTACTTC. Protein sequence: CASSTGQLREQYF.

The genes are TRBV23-1 and TRBJ2-1, with 10 bases identical to TRBD1. TRBV23-1 carries the ORF label, with uncertain function. The CDR3 length is 15 residues. The J segment lost 10 bases and the V segment lost 8 bases, leaving 14 bases of the junction unmatched. CDR3 DNA: TGCGCCAGCGGACCGAACGGGACAGGGGTCGGGGAGCAGTTCTTC. Encoded protein: CASGPNGTGVGEQFF.

This chain uses TRBV14 with TRBJ2-7, with 9 nucleotides matching TRBD1. The CDR3 length is 15 residues. CDR1 is SGHDN and CDR2 is FVKESK in the germline V gene. After removal of 1 base from V and 4 bases from J, the junction contained 5 bases not matched to a gene. The CDR3 region is CASSQAPGQGYEQYF. CDR3 DNA sequence: TGTGCCAGCAGCCAAGCCCCGGGACAGGGATACGAGCAGTACTTC.

The V gene is TRBV2, the J gene TRBJ2-7; D is possibly TRBD2 (5 bases). V dropped 7 bases and J dropped 2 bases, with 15 bases sitting between them. The germline CDR1 and CDR2 sequences are SNHLY and FYNNEI. The CDR3 has 14 residues. The CDR3 reads CASTAGRVPYEQYF. In DNA, the CDR3 is TGTGCCAGCACTGCCGGGCGGGTCCCCTACGAGCAGTACTTC. Filled out from reference TRBV2 and TRBJ2-7, the complete variable domain reads EPEVTQTPSHQVTQMGQEVILRCVPISNHLYFYWYRQILGQKVEFLVSFYNNEISEKSEIFDDQFSVERPDGSNFTLKIRSTKLEDSAMYFCASTAGRVPYEQYFGPGTRLTVT.

V usage is TRBV5-1 and J usage is TRBJ2-2; the D gene is possibly TRBD2 (6 bases). In germline, CDR1 is SGHRS, CDR2 YFSETQ. Trimming removed 1 base from V and 3 bases from J, with 13 bases in between. The CDR3 covers 16 residues. CDR3 region: CASSLRSGVDTGELFF. The DNA for the CDR3 is TGCGCCAGCAGCTTGAGATCGGGAGTCGACACCGGGGAGCTGTTTTTT.

The chain links TRBV27 to TRBJ1-6; D is uncertain. V lost 6 bases to trimming and J lost 0 bases, with 3 bases between them. Germline CDR1 MNHEY, CDR2 SMNVEV (reference sequence). This CDR3 spans 13 amino acids. The CDR3 sequence is CASSLSYNSPLHF. CDR3 in DNA: TGTGCCAGCAGCCTCTCCTATAATTCACCCCTCCACTTT.

This chain connects TRBV27 to TRBJ2-5, with TRBD2 matching over 7 bases. Looked up from germline, CDR1 is MNHEY and CDR2 is SMNVEV (reference sequence). This CDR3 spans 14 amino acids. J gave up 4 bases and V 3 bases, and 5 bases lay outside the gene matches. The CDR3 nucleotides are TGTGCCAGCAGTTTCCGGAGGGAGGGAGAGACCCAGTACTTC. Translating gives CASSFRREGETQYF.

The V and J genes are TRBV28 and TRBJ1-1; 11 nucleotides line up with TRBD1. The CDR3 length is 17 residues. V trimming: 5 bases; J trimming: 5 bases; junction bases outside the gene matches: 13. The germline V gene has CDR1 MDHEN and CDR2 SYDVKM. The CDR3 loop is CASSPTTGTGGRTEAFF. The DNA for the CDR3 is TGTGCCAGCAGTCCAACAACCGGGACAGGGGGGAGGACTGAAGCTTTCTTT.

CDR3 DNA sequence: TGCGCCAGCAGCCAAGGCGGGACAGGGAGCGAGCAGTACTTC. It is translated as CASSQGGTGSEQYF. The V and J genes are TRBV4-3 and TRBJ2-7, with 9 bases fitting TRBD1. Looked up from germline, CDR1 is LGHNA and CDR2 is YSLEER. Trimming removed 1 base from V and 6 bases from J; junction bases left unmatched: 4. This CDR3 is built from 14 residues.

This clone appeared a single time. The chain joins TRBV5-6 to TRBJ2-3, with a possible D match to TRBD1 (5 bases). Trimming shortened V by 1 base and J by 6 bases, and 12 bases separated the two germline ends. CDR3 length: 14 amino acids. CDR1 is SGHDT and CDR2 is YYEEEE in the germline V gene. The CDR3 reads CASSLYGQRDTQYF. The CDR3 DNA sequence: TGTGCCAGCAGCTTGTACGGACAAAGGGATACGCAGTATTTT.

This clone has just a few counts. The J gene is TRBJ2-7, the V gene TRBV5-1; 7 bases line up with TRBD1. Germline CDR1 is SGHRS and CDR2 is YFSETQ. V gave up 4 bases and J gave up 6 bases; unmatched junction bases: 22. This CDR3 comprises 18 residues. This CDR3 is CASSLSPTGSLRLREQYF. The CDR3 nucleotides are TGCGCCAGCAGCCTATCTCCGACAGGGAGCCTAAGATTACGCGAGCAGTACTTC.

The chain links TRBV5-4 to TRBJ2-5, with D uncertain. CDR3 length: 13 amino acids. With 2 bases removed from V and 4 bases from J, the gap between germline ends came to 9 bases. Per germline, CDR1 SGHNT and CDR2 YYREEE (reference sequence). Here the CDR3 DNA reads TGTGCCAGCAGCTTCCCGCGTGGAGAGACCCAGTACTTC. Its protein is CASSFPRGETQYF.

The V gene is TRBV4-1, the J gene TRBJ1-1; D uncertain. The V gene lost 4 bases and the J gene lost 6 bases, with 15 bases spanning the gap. CDR1 and CDR2 from the germline V gene are MGHRA and YSYEKL. The CDR3 covers 14 residues. This CDR3 is CASSPSRGDPEAFF. CDR3 in DNA: TGCGCCAGCAGCCCATCCCGCGGTGACCCTGAAGCTTTCTTT.